Given below is one TCR beta chain in context. These data come from a study of blood T cell repertoires in COVID-19. Study overall: Donors in the United States, Italy and Spain gave samples during acute or convalescent COVID-19. PBMCs, B-cell-depleted T cells, or T cells were the source of the cDNA or gDNA that made up the material.

Clones were read by immunoSEQ multiplex PCR, and TCRdb kept only the in-frame ones, dropping some. Here the sample spans roughly 350,000 clones, roughly 90% being singletons. Recruits, aged about 18 to 100 years, lived in 25 or so US areas. The TCR was taken from a woman under 40 who had recovered from COVID-19. Sequenced material: PBMCs or T cells enriched from blood (not recorded which).

CDR3 protein: CATSEQQVSYGYTF. DNA for the CDR3: TGTGCCACCAGTGAGCAACAGGTTAGCTATGGCTACACCTTC. The V and J genes are TRBV24-1 and TRBJ1-2; D perhaps matches TRBD1 (5 bases). The CDR3 consists of 14 residues. Germline V gives CDR1 KGHDR, CDR2 SFDVKD. V was cut by 4 bases and J by 4 bases, with 12 bases left in between.